This TCR beta chain was sequenced during a study of blood T cells in healthy people across ages. This CDR3 is 14 amino acids long. Trimming left V 6 bases short and J 3 bases short, with 15 bases between. Germline CDR1 is SNHLY and CDR2 is FYNNEI. Together with a sample-barcoded 5' primer, a J-beta primer mix was included in a second PCR lasting roughly 6 to 12 cycles. All cDNA molecules were each tagged by a template-switch adaptor with 12 random nucleotides. Each of the samples gave a minimum of 2.5 million paired-end reads that contained CDR3. TCRdb independently ran MiXCR on the 5' RACE reads; one entry per CDR3 protein. Of about 750,000 distinct CDR3 sequences listed, 53% are singletons. Regarding the study as a whole: Naive T cell percentage by flow cytometry tracked strongly with beta diversity. Considered underestimates were the diversity estimates obtained from one million T cells.

Comments on this clonotype: The antigen remains undetermined.

This receptor was identified in a man at least 80 years old in good health. Specimen: blood. The genes are TRBV2 and TRBJ2-7, with D uncertain. CDR3 protein: CASRGAVKGYEQYF. DNA of the CDR3: TGTGCCAGCAGGGGTGCCGTTAAAGGCTACGAGCAGTACTTC.